The clone carrying this T cell receptor (beta chain) was found a few times. Its antigen remains unidentified. Germline-derived CDR1 and CDR2 are PRHDT and FYEKMQ (reference sequence). The CDR3 loop spans 15 amino acids. Germline trimming cut 1 base from V and 9 bases from J; bases unmatched to any gene: 9. Every bit of the isolated RNA underwent reverse transcription, so sequencing read expressed TCRB transcripts. The repertoire was sequenced with immunoSEQ multiplex PCR; TCRdb's copy has only in-frame clones and lacks some. Of roughly 150,000 clones in the sample, 10% were seen once. This entry belongs to a study of beta chain features in type 1 diabetes. General study results and limits: For Type 1 diabetes patients, all four CD4+ subsets carried TCRB CDR3s that were moderately but significantly shorter. HLA influence on TCRB rearrangement stayed unresolved here. In comparison with healthy donors, patients had naive, central memory and Treg TCRB repertoires that appeared more similar.

Sequencing was performed on central memory CD4+ T cells from blood. The receptor comes from a young man with type 1 diabetes. The chain has TRBV13 and TRBJ2-1; 7 nucleotides agree with TRBD1. The CDR3: CASSLDGTVLGEQFF. The DNA for the CDR3 is TGTGCCAGCAGCTTAGATGGGACAGTTCTAGGTGAGCAGTTCTTC. Combining the CDR3 with reference TRBV13 and TRBJ2-1 gives the whole variable domain AAGVIQSPRHLIKEKRETATLKCYPIPRHDTVYWYQQGPGQDPQFLISFYEKMQSDKGSIPDRFSAQQFSDYHSELNMSSLELGDSALYFCASSLDGTVLGEQFFGPGTRLTVL.